Listed below are T cell receptor beta chains from one sample, sequenced in a study of cytomegalovirus exposure and HLA in healthy donors. Assay: immunoSEQ multiplex PCR; the TCRdb copy retains only in-frame clones and omits some. The sample contains 90,000 to 100,000 clones, roughly three fifths of which appear only once. Sequenced: PBMCs. The receptors stem from a man aged 25 to 40 in good health and CMV-seronegative. The CDR3 runs from the conserved cysteine through the conserved F or W. D genes are given only for firm matches. Not all rows give a size; the values are once, few, many and, for expanded clones, a class.

CASSKILGQTDEQYF | TGTGCCAGCAGCAAAATTCTGGGACAGACCGACGAGCAGTACTTC | - | TRBJ2-7 | - | TRBV21-1
CASSWDREKVGAEAFF | TGTGCCAGTAGCTGGGACAGGGAAAAGGTGGGCGCTGAAGCTTTCTTT | - | TRBJ1-1 | TRBD1 | TRBV19
CASSPGTSGGLSYEQFF | TGCGCCAGCAGCCCCGGGACTAGCGGGGGCCTAAGTTATGAGCAGTTCTTC | - | TRBJ2-1 | TRBD2 | TRBV5-1
CASKRGTGANVLTF | TGTGCCAGCAAAAGGGGCACTGGGGCCAACGTCCTGACTTTC | - | TRBJ2-6 | - | TRBV5-6
CASSVRGAVSSGANVLTF | TGTGCCAGCAGCGTACGCGGGGCAGTCAGCTCTGGGGCCAACGTCCTGACTTTC | - | TRBJ2-6 | - | TRBV9
CASSPGQGAGSEQYF | TGTGCCAGCAGTCCCGGACAGGGGGCGGGGTCCGAGCAGTACTTC | - | TRBJ2-7 | TRBD1 | TRBV6-5
CASSASGSYNEQFF | TGTGCCAGCAGCGCTAGCGGCTCCTACAATGAGCAGTTCTTC | - | TRBJ2-1 | TRBD2 | TRBV9
CASSLGTSQGTQYF | TGTGCCAGCAGCTTAGGGACTTCCCAAGGGACCCAGTACTTC | - | TRBJ2-5 | - | TRBV7-2
CASSEEGTGLLPWEKLFF | TGTGCCAGCAGTGAAGAGGGGACAGGGTTGTTGCCTTGGGAAAAACTGTTTTTT | - | TRBJ1-4 | TRBD1 | TRBV25-1
CASAGGNTIYF | TGTGCCAGCGCGGGGGGAAACACCATATATTTT | - | TRBJ1-3 | - | TRBV7-6
CASSWAGQALAGETQYF | TGTGCCAGCAGTTGGGCCGGACAGGCCCTAGCGGGCGAGACCCAGTACTTC | - | TRBJ2-5 | - | TRBV28
CASSPLTSGGLNEQFF | TGTGCCAGCTCACCGTTGACTAGCGGGGGTCTTAATGAGCAGTTCTTC | - | TRBJ2-1 | TRBD2 | TRBV18
CASSTELGRSGYTF | TGTGCCAGCAGCACAGAGCTAGGGAGGAGTGGCTACACCTTC | - | TRBJ1-2 | - | TRBV6-5
CASSPTSGSKWGELFF | TGTGCCAGCAGCCCTACTAGCGGATCAAAATGGGGGGAGCTGTTTTTT | - | TRBJ2-2 | TRBD2 | TRBV9
CASRASGGRETQYF | TGTGCCAGCAGGGCTAGCGGGGGCCGAGAGACCCAGTACTTC | - | TRBJ2-5 | TRBD2 | TRBV28
CASSPGLNNEKLFF | TGTGCCAGCTCACCGGGACTCAATAATGAAAAACTGTTTTTT | once | TRBJ1-4 | - | TRBV18
CASSPGTGANTEAFF | TGTGCCAGCAGCCCAGGGACAGGCGCGAACACTGAAGCTTTCTTT | once | TRBJ1-1 | TRBD1 | TRBV9
CASSLEGDTQYF | TGCGCCAGCAGCTTGGAGGGGGATACGCAGTATTTT | once | TRBJ2-3 | - | TRBV5-1
CASSLASGTPEETQYF | TGTGCCAGCAGCTTGGCCTCGGGGACTCCTGAAGAGACCCAGTACTTC | once | TRBJ2-5 | - | TRBV5-6
CAWSGGEGDLGQFF | TGTGCCTGGAGCGGGGGGGAGGGGGATTTGGGGCAGTTCTTC | few | TRBJ2-1 | TRBD2 | TRBV30
CASSFGQGASYEQYF | TGTGCCAGCAGTTTTGGACAGGGGGCGTCCTACGAGCAGTACTTC | - | TRBJ2-7 | TRBD1 | TRBV28
CASSEYNRINYGYTF | TGTGCCAGCAGTGAATATAACAGGATCAACTATGGCTACACCTTC | few | TRBJ1-2 | - | TRBV25-1
CASSLGLRETQYF | TGTGCTAGCAGCCTGGGCCTCCGGGAGACCCAGTACTTC | few | TRBJ2-5 | - | TRBV7-7
CASSLEGLASTDTQYF | TGCGCCAGCAGCTTGGAGGGACTAGCCTCCACAGATACGCAGTATTTT | few | TRBJ2-3 | TRBD2 | TRBV5-1
CASRPAGQGATDGYTF | TGTGCCAGCAGGCCCGCGGGACAGGGGGCGACGGATGGCTACACCTTC | - | TRBJ1-2 | TRBD1 | TRBV14
CASSLVRQHSGNTIYF | TGTGCCAGCAGCTTAGTAAGACAGCACTCTGGAAACACCATATATTTT | - | TRBJ1-3 | - | TRBV7-6
CASSYRQGAFSGYTF | TGTGCCAGCAGTTACCGACAGGGGGCCTTTTCTGGCTACACCTTC | - | TRBJ1-2 | TRBD1 | TRBV7-8
CASSERLGFTQYF | TGTGCCAGCAGTGAACGTCTGGGCTTTACGCAGTATTTT | - | TRBJ2-3 | - | TRBV2
CASSSGTSRYEQYF | TGTGCCAGCAGCTCCGGGACTAGCAGGTACGAGCAGTACTTC | - | TRBJ2-7 | TRBD2 | TRBV5-4